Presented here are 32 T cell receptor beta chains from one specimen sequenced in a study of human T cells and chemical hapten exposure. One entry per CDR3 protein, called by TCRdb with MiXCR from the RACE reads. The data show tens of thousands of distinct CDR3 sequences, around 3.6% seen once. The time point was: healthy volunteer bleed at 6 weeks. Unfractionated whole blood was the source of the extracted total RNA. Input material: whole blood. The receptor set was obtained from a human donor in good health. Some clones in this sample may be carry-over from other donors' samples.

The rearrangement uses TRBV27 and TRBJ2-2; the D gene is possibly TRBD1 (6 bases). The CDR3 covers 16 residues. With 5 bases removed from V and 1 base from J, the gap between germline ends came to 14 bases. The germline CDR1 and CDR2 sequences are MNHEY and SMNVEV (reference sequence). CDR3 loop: CASSPRETGNTGELFF. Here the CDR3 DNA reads TGTGCCAGCAGTCCCAGGGAGACAGGGAACACCGGGGAGCTGTTTTTT.

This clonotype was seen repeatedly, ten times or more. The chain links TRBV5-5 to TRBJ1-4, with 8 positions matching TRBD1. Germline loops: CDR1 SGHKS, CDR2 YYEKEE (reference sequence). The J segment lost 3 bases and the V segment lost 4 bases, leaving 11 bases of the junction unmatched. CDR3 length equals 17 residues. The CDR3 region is CASSRGLTTGANEKLFF. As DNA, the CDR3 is TGTGCCAGCAGCCGGGGCCTGACGACAGGGGCTAATGAAAAACTGTTTTTT. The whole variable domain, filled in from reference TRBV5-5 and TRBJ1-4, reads DAGVTQSPTHLIKTRGQQVTLRCSPISGHKSVSWYQQVLGQGPQFIFQYYEKEERGRGNFPDRFSARQFPNYSSELNVNALLLGDSALYLCASSRGLTTGANEKLFFGSGTQLSVL.

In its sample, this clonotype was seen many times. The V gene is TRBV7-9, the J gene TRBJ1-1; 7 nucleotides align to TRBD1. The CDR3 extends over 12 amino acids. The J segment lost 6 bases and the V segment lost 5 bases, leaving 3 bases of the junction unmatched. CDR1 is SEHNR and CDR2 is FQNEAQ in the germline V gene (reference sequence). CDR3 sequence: CASSLRGPEAFF. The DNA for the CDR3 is TGTGCCAGCAGCCTGAGGGGGCCTGAAGCTTTCTTT.

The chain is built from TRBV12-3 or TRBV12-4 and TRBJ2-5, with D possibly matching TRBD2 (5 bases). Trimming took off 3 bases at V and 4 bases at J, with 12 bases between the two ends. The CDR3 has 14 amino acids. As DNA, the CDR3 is TGTGCCAGCAGTTTTACGGGATCGCGAGAGACCCAGTACTTC. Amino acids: CASSFTGSRETQYF.

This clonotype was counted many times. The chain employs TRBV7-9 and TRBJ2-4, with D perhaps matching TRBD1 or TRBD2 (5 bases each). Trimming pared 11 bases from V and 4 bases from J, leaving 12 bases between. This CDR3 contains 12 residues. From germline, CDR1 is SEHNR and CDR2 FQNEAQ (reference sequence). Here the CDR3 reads CAGSGQKNIQYF. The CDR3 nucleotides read TGTGCCGGCTCGGGGCAGAAAAACATTCAGTACTTC. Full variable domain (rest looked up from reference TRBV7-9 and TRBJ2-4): DTGVSQNPRHKITKRGQNVTFRCDPISEHNRLYWYRQTLGQGPEFLTYFQNEAQLEKSRLLSDRFSAERPKGSFSTLEIQRTEQGDSAMYLCAGSGQKNIQYFGAGTRLSVL.

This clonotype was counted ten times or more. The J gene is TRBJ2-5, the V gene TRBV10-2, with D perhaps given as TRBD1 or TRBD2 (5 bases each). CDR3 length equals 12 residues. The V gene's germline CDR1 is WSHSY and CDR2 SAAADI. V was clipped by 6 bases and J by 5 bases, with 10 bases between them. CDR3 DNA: TGCGCCAGCAGAGCCGGGACCGAGACCCAGTACTTC. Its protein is CASRAGTETQYF.

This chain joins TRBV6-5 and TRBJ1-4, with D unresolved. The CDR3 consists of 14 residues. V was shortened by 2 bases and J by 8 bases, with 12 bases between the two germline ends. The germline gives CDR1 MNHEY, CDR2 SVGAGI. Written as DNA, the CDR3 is TGTGCCAGCAGTTACGCGGCAGCTGGGGAAAAACTGTTTTTT. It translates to CASSYAAAGEKLFF.

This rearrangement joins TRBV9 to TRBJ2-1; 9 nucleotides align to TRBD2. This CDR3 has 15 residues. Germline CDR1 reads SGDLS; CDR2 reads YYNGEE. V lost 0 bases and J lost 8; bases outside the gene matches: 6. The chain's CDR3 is CASSVVAGGRDEQFF. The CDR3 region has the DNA TGTGCCAGCAGCGTAGTGGCGGGAGGGCGGGATGAGCAGTTCTTC.

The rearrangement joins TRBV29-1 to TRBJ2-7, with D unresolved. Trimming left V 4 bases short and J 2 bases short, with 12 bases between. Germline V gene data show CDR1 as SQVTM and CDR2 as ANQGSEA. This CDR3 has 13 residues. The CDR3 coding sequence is TGCAGCGTTGGAGACGTCGGTACCTACGAGCAGTACTTC. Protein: CSVGDVGTYEQYF.

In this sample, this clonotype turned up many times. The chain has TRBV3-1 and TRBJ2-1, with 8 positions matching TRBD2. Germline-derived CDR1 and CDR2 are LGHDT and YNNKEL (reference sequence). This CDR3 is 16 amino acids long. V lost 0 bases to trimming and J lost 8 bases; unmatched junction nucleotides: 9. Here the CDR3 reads CASSQDLGAGAYEQFF. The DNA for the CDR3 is TGTGCCAGCAGCCAAGATCTGGGAGCGGGAGCATATGAGCAGTTCTTC.

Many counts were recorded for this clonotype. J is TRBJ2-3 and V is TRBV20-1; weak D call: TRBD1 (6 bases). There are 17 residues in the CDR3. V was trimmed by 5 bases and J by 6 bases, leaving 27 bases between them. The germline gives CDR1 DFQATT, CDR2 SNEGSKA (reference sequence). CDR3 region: CSALTPRQATFPDTQYF. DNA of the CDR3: TGCAGTGCTCTCACCCCGAGACAGGCTACGTTCCCCGATACGCAGTATTTT.

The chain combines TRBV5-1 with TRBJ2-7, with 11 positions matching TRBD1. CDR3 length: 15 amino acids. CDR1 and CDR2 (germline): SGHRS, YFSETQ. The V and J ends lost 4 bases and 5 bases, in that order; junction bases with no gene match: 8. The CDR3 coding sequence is TGCGCCAGCAGCACCAGGACAGGGGGCGCGGACGAGCAGTACTTC. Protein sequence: CASSTRTGGADEQYF.

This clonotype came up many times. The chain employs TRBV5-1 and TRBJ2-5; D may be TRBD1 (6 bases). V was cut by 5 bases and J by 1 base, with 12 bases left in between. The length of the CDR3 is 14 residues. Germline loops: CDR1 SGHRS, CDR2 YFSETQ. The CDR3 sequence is CASSTGQFQETQYF. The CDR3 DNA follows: TGCGCCAGCAGTACCGGACAGTTCCAAGAGACCCAGTACTTC.

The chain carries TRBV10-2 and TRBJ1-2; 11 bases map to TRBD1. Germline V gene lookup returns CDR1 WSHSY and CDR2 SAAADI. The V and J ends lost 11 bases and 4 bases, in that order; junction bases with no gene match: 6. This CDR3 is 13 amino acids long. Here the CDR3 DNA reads TGCGCCGTTCCGGGACAGGGGGGCTATGGCTACACCTTC. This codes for CAVPGQGGYGYTF.

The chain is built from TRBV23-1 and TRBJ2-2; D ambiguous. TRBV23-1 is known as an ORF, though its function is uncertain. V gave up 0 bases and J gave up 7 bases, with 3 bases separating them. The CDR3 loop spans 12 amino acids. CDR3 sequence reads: CASSQSSGELFF. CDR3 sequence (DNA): TGCGCCAGCAGTCAATCCAGCGGGGAGCTGTTTTTT.

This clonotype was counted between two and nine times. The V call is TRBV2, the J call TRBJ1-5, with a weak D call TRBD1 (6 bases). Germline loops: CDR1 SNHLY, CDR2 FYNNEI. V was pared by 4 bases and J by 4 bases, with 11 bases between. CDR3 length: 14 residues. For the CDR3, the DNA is TGTGCCAGCAGTGGACAGGCGGGGAATCAGCCCCAGCATTTT. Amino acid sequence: CASSGQAGNQPQHF.

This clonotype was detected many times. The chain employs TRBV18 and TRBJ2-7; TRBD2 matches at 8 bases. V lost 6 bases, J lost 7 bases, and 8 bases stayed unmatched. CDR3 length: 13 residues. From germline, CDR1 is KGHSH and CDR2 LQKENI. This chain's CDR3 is CASSSGKALEQYF. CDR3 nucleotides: TGTGCCAGCTCTAGCGGGAAGGCGTTAGAGCAGTACTTC.

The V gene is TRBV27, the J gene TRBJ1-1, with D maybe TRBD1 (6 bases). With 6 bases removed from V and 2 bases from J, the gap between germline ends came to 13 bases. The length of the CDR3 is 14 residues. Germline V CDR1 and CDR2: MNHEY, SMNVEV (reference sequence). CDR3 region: CASRRRDINTEAFF. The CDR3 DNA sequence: TGTGCCAGCAGGCGCCGGGACATTAACACTGAAGCTTTCTTT.

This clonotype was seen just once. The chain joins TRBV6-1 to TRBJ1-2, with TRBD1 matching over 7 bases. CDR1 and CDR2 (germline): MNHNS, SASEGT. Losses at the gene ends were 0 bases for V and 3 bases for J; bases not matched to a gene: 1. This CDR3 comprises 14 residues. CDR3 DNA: TGTGCCAGCAGTGAAGCGCAGGGGGACTATGGCTACACCTTC. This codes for CASSEAQGDYGYTF.

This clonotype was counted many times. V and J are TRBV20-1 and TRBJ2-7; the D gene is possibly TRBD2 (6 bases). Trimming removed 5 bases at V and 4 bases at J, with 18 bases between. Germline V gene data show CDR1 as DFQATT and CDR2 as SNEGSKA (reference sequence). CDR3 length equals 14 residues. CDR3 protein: CSASQGLSLYEQYF. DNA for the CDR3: TGCAGTGCTTCCCAGGGACTCTCCTTGTACGAGCAGTACTTC.

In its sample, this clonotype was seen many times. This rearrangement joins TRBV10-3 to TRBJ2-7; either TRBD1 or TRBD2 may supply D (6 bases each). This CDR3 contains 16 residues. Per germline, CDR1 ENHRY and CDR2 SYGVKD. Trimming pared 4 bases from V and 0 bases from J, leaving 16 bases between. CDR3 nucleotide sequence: TGTGCCATCAGTGGCGGGGACACCTCAACCTCCTACGAGCAGTACTTC. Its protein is CAISGGDTSTSYEQYF.

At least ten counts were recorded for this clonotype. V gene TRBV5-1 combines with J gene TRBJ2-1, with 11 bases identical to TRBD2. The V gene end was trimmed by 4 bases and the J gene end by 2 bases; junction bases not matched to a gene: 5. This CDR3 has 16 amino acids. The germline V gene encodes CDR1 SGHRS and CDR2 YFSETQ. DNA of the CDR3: TGCGCCAGCAGCCTCGTAGCGGGAGGGGCCTACAATGAGCAGTTCTTC. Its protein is CASSLVAGGAYNEQFF.

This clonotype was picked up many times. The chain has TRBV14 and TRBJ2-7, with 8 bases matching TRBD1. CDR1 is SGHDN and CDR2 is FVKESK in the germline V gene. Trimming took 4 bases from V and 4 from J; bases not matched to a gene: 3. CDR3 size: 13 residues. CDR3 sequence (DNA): TGTGCCAGCAGCCGGGACAGGCGGTACGAGCAGTACTTC. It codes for CASSRDRRYEQYF.

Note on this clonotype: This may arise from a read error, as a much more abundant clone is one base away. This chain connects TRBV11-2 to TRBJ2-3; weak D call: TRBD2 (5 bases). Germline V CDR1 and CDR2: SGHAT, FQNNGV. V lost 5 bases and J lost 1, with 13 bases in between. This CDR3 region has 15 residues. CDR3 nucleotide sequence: TGTGCCAGCAGCCACCCGGACGGGGGCACAGATACGCAGTATTTT. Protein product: CASSHPDGGTDTQYF.

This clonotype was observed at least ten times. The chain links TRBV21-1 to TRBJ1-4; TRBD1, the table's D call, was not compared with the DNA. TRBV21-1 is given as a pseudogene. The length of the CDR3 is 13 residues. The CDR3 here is CASSNHRPRDHRF. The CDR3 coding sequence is TGTGCCAGCAGCAACCACAGGCCCCGGGACCACCGTTTT.

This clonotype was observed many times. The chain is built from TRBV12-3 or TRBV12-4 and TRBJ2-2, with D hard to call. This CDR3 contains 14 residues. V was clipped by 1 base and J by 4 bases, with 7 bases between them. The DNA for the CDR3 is TGTGCCAGCAGTTTAGGATCTAGCACCGGGGAGCTGTTTTTT. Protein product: CASSLGSSTGELFF.

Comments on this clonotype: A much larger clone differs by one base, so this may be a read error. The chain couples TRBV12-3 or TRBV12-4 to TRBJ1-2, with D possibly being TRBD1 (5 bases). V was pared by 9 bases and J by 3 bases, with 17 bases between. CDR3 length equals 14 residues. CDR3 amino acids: CARSPLGGDYGYTF. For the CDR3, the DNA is TGTGCCAGAAGTCCCCTTGGGGGGGACTATGGCTACACCTTC.

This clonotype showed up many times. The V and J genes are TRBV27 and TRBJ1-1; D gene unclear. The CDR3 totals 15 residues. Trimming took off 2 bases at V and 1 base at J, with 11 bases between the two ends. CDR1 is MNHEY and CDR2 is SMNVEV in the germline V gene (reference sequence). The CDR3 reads CASSLVPQPNTEAFF. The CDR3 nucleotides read TGTGCCAGCAGTTTAGTACCACAGCCGAACACTGAAGCTTTCTTT.

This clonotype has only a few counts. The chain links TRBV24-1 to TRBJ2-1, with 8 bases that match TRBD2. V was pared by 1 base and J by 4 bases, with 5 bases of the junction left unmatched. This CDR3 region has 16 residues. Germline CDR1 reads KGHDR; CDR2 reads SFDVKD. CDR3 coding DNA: TGTGCCACCAGTGATTTCCAGCGGGGGCTATACAATGAGCAGTTCTTC. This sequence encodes CATSDFQRGLYNEQFF.

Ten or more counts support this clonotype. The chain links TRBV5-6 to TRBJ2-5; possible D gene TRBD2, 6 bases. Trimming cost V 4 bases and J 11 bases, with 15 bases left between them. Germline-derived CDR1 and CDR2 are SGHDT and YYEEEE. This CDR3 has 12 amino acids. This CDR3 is CASSPGDGKQYF. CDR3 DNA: TGTGCCAGCAGCCCGGGGGACGGCAAGCAGTACTTC.

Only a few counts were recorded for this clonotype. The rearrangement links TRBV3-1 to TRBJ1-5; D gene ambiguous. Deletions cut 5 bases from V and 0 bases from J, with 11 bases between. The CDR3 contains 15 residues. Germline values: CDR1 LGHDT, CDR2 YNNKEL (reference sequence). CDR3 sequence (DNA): TGTGCCAGCAGCGATCGGGCCTATAGCAATCAGCCCCAGCATTTT. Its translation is CASSDRAYSNQPQHF.

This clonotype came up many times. In nucleotides, the CDR3 is TGCAGCGTTAACGTGATTCCCGCCCAAGAGACCCAGTACTTC. Translating gives CSVNVIPAQETQYF. V is TRBV29-1 and J is TRBJ2-5; no clear D gene. V dropped 5 bases and J dropped 1 base, with 14 bases sitting between them. There are 14 residues in the CDR3. Germline loops: CDR1 SQVTM, CDR2 ANQGSEA.